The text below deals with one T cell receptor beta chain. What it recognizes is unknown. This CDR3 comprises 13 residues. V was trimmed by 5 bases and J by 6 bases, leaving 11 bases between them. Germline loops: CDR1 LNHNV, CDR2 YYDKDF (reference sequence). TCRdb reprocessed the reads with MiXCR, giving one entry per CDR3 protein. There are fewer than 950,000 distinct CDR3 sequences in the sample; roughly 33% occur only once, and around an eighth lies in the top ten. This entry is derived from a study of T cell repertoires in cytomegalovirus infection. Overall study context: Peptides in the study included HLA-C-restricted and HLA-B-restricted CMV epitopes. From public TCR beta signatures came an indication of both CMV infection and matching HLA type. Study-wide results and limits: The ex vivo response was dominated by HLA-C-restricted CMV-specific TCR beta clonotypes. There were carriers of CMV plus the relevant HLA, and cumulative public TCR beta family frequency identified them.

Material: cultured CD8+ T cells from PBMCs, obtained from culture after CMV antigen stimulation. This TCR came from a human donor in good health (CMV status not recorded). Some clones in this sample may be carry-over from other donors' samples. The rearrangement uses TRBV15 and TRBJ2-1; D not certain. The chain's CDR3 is CATSSGKPNEQFF. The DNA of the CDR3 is TGTGCCACCAGCTCAGGAAAGCCCAATGAGCAGTTCTTC.